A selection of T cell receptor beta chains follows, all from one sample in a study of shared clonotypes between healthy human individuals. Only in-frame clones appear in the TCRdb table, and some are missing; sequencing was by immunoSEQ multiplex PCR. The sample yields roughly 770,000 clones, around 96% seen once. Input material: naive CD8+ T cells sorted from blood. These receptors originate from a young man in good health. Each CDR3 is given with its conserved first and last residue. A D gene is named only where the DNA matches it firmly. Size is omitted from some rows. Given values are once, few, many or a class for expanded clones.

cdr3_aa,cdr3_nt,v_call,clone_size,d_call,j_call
CASSRQGRGDQPQHF,TGTGCCAGCAGTCGTCAGGGAAGGGGCGATCAGCCCCAGCATTTT,TRBV7-8,-,-,TRBJ1-5
CASSIEPGEYEQYF,TGTGCCAGCAGCATTGAGCCAGGGGAGTACGAGCAGTACTTC,TRBV28,-,-,TRBJ2-7
CATQGGYEQYF,TGTGCCACCCAAGGGGGCTACGAGCAGTACTTC,TRBV6-5,-,-,TRBJ2-7
CASSSPRRTEAFF,TGTGCCAGCAGTTCCCCGCGACGGACTGAAGCTTTCTTT,TRBV27,-,-,TRBJ1-1
CASSLGDRRRQETQYF,TGTGCCAGCAGCTTAGGGGACAGGCGTCGTCAGGAGACCCAGTACTTC,TRBV11-2,-,TRBD1,TRBJ2-5
CASSHVGTGDGNNQPQHF,TGCGCCAGCAGCCACGTTGGCACGGGGGACGGGAACAATCAGCCCCAGCATTTT,TRBV4-1,-,-,TRBJ1-5
CASSIIPGAGFPYNEQFF,TGTGCCAGTAGTATTATTCCTGGAGCGGGATTTCCCTACAATGAGCAGTTCTTC,TRBV19,-,TRBD2,TRBJ2-1
CASSYSRLANYNEQFF,TGTGCCAGCAGTTACTCGCGACTAGCGAACTACAATGAGCAGTTCTTC,TRBV6-5,-,TRBD2,TRBJ2-1
CASSSLPAYEQYF,TGTGCCAGCAGCTCTTTACCCGCCTACGAGCAGTACTTC,TRBV11-2,-,-,TRBJ2-7
CASTQTGTYGYTF,TGTGCCAGCACCCAAACAGGGACCTATGGCTACACCTTC,TRBV5-6,-,-,TRBJ1-2
CASCHEDADEQFF,TGTGCCAGCTGTCACGAGGACGCCGACGAGCAGTTCTTC,TRBV9,-,-,TRBJ2-1
CASSGTTGGIYEQYF,TGTGCCAGCAGCGGGACGACAGGGGGCATATACGAGCAGTACTTC,TRBV9,-,TRBD1,TRBJ2-7
CASSQAGRAGELFF,TGTGCCAGCAGCCAAGCAGGTCGAGCGGGGGAGCTGTTTTTT,TRBV14,-,-,TRBJ2-2
CASSPLGVPGELFF,TGTGCCAGCAGTCCTCTCGGGGTCCCCGGGGAGCTGTTTTTT,TRBV27,-,-,TRBJ2-2
CASSQDKLFTETQYF,TGCGCCAGCAGCCAAGACAAACTATTCACAGAGACCCAGTACTTC,TRBV4-1,-,-,TRBJ2-5
CASSYSIQADTGELFF,TGTGCCAGCAGTTATTCGATACAAGCGGACACCGGGGAGCTGTTTTTT,TRBV6-5,-,-,TRBJ2-2
CASSLVSQGVTGELFF,TGTGCCAGCAGCTTGGTAAGTCAGGGGGTCACCGGGGAGCTGTTTTTT,TRBV5-6,-,TRBD1,TRBJ2-2
CASSVGGSAGTQYF,TGTGCCAGCAGCGTAGGGGGATCCGCCGGTACGCAGTATTTT,TRBV9,-,-,TRBJ2-3
CASSSRGSGSYEQYF,TGTGCCAGCAGCTCCCGAGGTAGCGGGAGCTACGAGCAGTACTTC,TRBV13,-,TRBD2,TRBJ2-7
CAWSVQRGSQPQHF,TGTGCCTGGAGTGTACAGAGAGGGAGTCAGCCCCAGCATTTT,TRBV30,-,-,TRBJ1-5
CASSDDSMNTEAFF,TGCGCCAGCAGTGACGACAGCATGAACACTGAAGCTTTCTTT,TRBV10-1,-,-,TRBJ1-1
CASSPASGADTQYF,TGTGCCAGCAGCCCCGCTTCGGGGGCAGATACGCAGTATTTT,TRBV11-3,-,-,TRBJ2-3
CASSSGLAGSSYNEQFF,TGTGCCAGCAGCTCCGGACTAGCGGGGTCCTCCTACAATGAGCAGTTCTTC,TRBV7-8,-,TRBD2,TRBJ2-1
CASSSEGQGRTEAFF,TGTGCCAGCAGTTCCGAAGGACAGGGGCGGACTGAAGCTTTCTTT,TRBV27,-,TRBD1,TRBJ1-1
CASSVGILAGGETQYF,TGTGCCAGCAGCGTAGGGATACTAGCGGGAGGGGAGACCCAGTACTTC,TRBV9,-,TRBD2,TRBJ2-5
CASSLASGVYNEQFF,TGTGCCAGCAGTTTGGCTAGCGGGGTTTACAATGAGCAGTTCTTC,TRBV27,-,TRBD2,TRBJ2-1
CASSQVRRNPSYEQYF,TGCGCCAGCAGCCAAGTCAGGCGGAACCCGAGCTACGAGCAGTACTTC,TRBV4-3,-,-,TRBJ2-7
CAWNPGQSHYEQYF,TGTGCCTGGAATCCGGGACAGAGTCACTACGAGCAGTACTTC,TRBV30,-,TRBD1,TRBJ2-7
CASSRGGNEQFF,TGTGCCAGCAGCCGCGGGGGCAATGAGCAGTTCTTC,TRBV9,few,TRBD2,TRBJ2-1
CASSLTGSSYNEQFF,TGTGCCAGCAGCTTGACAGGGAGCTCCTACAATGAGCAGTTCTTC,TRBV5-6,-,-,TRBJ2-1
CASSSTGVPTDTQYF,TGCGCCAGCAGCTCAACAGGGGTCCCCACAGATACGCAGTATTTT,TRBV10-1,-,TRBD1,TRBJ2-3
CASSWGLAGANEQFF,TGTGCCAGCAGTTGGGGACTAGCGGGAGCGAATGAGCAGTTCTTC,TRBV27,-,TRBD2,TRBJ2-1
CASSPEGNEQFF,TGCGCCAGCAGCCCAGAAGGGAATGAGCAGTTCTTC,TRBV5-1,-,-,TRBJ2-1
CASSFIRQRRDGRNNEQFF,TGTGCCAGCAGCTTTATCCGTCAGCGGCGGGACGGTAGGAACAATGAGCAGTTCTTC,TRBV7-3,-,-,TRBJ2-1
CASNLGGQQRINEQYF,TGTGCCAGCAACCTGGGTGGACAGCAAAGGATAAACGAGCAGTACTTC,TRBV5-4,-,-,TRBJ2-7
CASSFDSAGELFF,TGTGCCAGCAGCTTTGATTCGGCCGGGGAGCTGTTTTTT,TRBV7-9,-,-,TRBJ2-2
CASSTGQNTLYGYTF,TGTGCCAGCAGCACTGGCCAGAACACTCTCTATGGCTACACCTTC,TRBV5-6,-,-,TRBJ1-2
CASSQDLQNTEAFF,TGCGCCAGCAGCCAAGATCTCCAGAACACTGAAGCTTTCTTT,TRBV4-1,-,-,TRBJ1-1
CASTLGSGGGYEQYF,TGTGCCAGCACCTTAGGTTCCGGGGGCGGATACGAGCAGTACTTC,TRBV7-2,-,-,TRBJ2-7
CASRTLDYYEQYF,TGTGCCAGCCGAACCCTAGACTACTACGAGCAGTACTTC,TRBV5-5,-,-,TRBJ2-7
CASSGETQYF,TGTGCCAGCAGCGGAGAGACCCAGTACTTC,TRBV28,-,-,TRBJ2-5
CASSPSPLTSYSTDTQYF,TGTGCCAGCAGCCCAAGCCCACTGACTAGTTACAGCACAGATACGCAGTATTTT,TRBV7-2,-,-,TRBJ2-3
CASSFGGPTSGPYEQYF,TGTGCCAGCAGTTTTGGGGGGCCCACTTCCGGACCCTACGAGCAGTACTTC,TRBV27,-,-,TRBJ2-7
CSVGNQGRYDGYTF,TGCAGCGTTGGGAACCAGGGTCGATATGATGGCTACACCTTC,TRBV29-1,-,-,TRBJ1-2
CASSTVVGENQPQHF,TGTGCCAGCAGCACTGTTGTGGGGGAGAATCAGCCCCAGCATTTT,TRBV7-9,few,-,TRBJ1-5
CASSATRGAVVRETQYF,TGTGCCAGCAGTGCCACCCGCGGGGCAGTAGTCAGGGAGACCCAGTACTTC,TRBV6-1,-,-,TRBJ2-5
CASSSIRLAGSYNEQFF,TGTGCCAGCAGTTCCATCCGACTAGCGGGATCCTACAATGAGCAGTTCTTC,TRBV27,-,TRBD2,TRBJ2-1
CASSPNGAGGYEKLFF,TGTGCCAGCAGTCCCAATGGCGCAGGGGGCTATGAAAAACTGTTTTTT,TRBV28,-,TRBD1,TRBJ1-4
CASSQEGFEQFF,TGCGCCAGCAGCCAAGAGGGATTCGAGCAGTTCTTC,TRBV4-1,-,-,TRBJ2-1
CASSPPDRTTDTQYF,TGTGCCAGCTCCCCCCCGGACAGAACCACAGATACGCAGTATTTT,TRBV18,-,-,TRBJ2-3
CASSAGLAGLGADTQYF,TGCGCCAGCAGCGCAGGACTAGCGGGACTCGGCGCAGATACGCAGTATTTT,TRBV5-1,-,TRBD2,TRBJ2-3
CSAGGALAGFPYNEQFF,TGCAGCGCGGGGGGGGCACTAGCGGGTTTTCCTTACAATGAGCAGTTCTTC,TRBV29-1,-,TRBD2,TRBJ2-1
CASSLPGAGTDTQYF,TGTGCCAGCAGCTTGCCAGGGGCCGGCACAGATACGCAGTATTTT,TRBV5-5,-,-,TRBJ2-3